This T cell receptor beta chain was captured by sequencing in a study of T cell responses to AZD1222 COVID-19 vaccine. Whole-study context: Pooling covered second doses at about 4 or about 12 weeks.

For this clone: Its antigen remains unidentified.

Overall study findings and caveats: Repertoire collection took place solely once the T cell response had peaked. An increase in Spike-specific TCR breadth and depth was observed after two AZD1222 doses.

Here immunoSEQ multiplex PCR was the method, and the copy in TCRdb shows in-frame clones only, minus some. The sample lists more than 95,000 clones, 70% to 90% seen once, with 2% to 3% in the top ten. The receptor's source is an adult in good health. Sequenced here: peripheral blood, sampled on day 0 of AZD1222 vaccination.

The CDR3 is CASSQGGTFNEQFF. For the CDR3, the DNA is TGCGCCAGCAGCCAAGGGGGGACTTTCAATGAGCAGTTCTTC. V and J are TRBV4-1 and TRBJ2-1, with D possibly being TRBD2 (6 bases). The germline V gene encodes CDR1 MGHRA and CDR2 YSYEKL. V lost 1 base, J lost 6 bases, and 10 bases lay in between. The CDR3 extends over 14 amino acids.